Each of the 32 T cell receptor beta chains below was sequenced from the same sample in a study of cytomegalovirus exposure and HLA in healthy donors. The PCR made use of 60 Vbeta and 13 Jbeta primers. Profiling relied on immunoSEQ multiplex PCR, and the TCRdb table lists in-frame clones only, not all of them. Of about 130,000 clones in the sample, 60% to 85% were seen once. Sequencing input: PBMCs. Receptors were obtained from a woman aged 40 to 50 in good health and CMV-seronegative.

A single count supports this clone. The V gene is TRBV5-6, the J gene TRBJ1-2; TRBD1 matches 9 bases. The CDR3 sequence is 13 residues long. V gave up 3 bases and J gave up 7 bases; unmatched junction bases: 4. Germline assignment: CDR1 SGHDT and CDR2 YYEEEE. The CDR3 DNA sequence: TGTGCCAGCAGCTCTCCGGACAGGGGTGGCTACACCTTC. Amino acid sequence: CASSSPDRGGYTF.

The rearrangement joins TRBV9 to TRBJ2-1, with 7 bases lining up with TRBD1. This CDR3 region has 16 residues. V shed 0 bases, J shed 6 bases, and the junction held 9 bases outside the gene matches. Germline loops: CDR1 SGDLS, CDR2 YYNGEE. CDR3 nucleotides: TGTGCCAGCAGCGTAGGGGGAGATACAGGGGCCAATGAGCAGTTCTTC. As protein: CASSVGGDTGANEQFF. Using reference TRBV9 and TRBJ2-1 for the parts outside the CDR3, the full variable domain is DSGVTQTPKHLITATGQRVTLRCSPRSGDLSVYWYQQSLDQGLQFLIQYYNGEERAKGNILERFSAQQFPDLHSELNLSSLELGDSALYFCASSVGGDTGANEQFFGPGTRLTVL.

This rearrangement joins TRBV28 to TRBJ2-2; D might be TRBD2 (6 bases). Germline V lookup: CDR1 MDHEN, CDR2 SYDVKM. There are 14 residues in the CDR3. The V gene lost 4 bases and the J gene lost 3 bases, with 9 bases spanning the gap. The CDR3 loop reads CASSSGVDTGELFF. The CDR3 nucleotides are TGTGCCAGCAGTTCGGGGGTCGACACCGGGGAGCTGTTTTTT.

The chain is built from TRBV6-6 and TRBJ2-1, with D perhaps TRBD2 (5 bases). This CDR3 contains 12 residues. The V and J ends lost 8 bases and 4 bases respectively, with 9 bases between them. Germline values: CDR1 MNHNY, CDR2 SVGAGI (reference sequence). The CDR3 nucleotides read TGTGCCAGCGGACTCGATTACAATGAGCAGTTCTTC. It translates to CASGLDYNEQFF.

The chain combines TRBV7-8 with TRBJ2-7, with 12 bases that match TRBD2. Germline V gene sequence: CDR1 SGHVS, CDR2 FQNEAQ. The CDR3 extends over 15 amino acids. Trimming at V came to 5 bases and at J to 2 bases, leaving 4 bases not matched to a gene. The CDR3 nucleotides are TGTGCCAGCAGCCGGACTAGCGGGACCCCCTACGAGCAGTACTTC. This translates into CASSRTSGTPYEQYF.

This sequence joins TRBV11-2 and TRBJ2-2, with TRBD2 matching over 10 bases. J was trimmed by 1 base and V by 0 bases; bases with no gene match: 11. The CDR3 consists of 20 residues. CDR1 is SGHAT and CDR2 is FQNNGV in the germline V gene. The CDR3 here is CASSLDRLAGGQGNTGELFF. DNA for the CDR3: TGTGCCAGCAGCTTAGATCGGTTAGCGGGAGGCCAGGGGAACACCGGGGAGCTGTTTTTT.

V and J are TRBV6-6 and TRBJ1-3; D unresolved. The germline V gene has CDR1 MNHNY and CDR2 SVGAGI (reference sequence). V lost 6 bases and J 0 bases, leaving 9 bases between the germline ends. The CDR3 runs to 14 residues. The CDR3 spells CASSPADSGNTIYF. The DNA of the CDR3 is TGTGCCAGCAGCCCGGCGGACTCTGGAAACACCATATATTTT.

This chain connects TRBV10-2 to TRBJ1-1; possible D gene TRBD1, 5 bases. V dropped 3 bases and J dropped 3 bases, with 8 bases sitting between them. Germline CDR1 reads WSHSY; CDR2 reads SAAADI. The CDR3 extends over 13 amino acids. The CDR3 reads CASSDPTDTEAFF. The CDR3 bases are TGCGCCAGCAGTGACCCGACAGACACTGAAGCTTTCTTT.

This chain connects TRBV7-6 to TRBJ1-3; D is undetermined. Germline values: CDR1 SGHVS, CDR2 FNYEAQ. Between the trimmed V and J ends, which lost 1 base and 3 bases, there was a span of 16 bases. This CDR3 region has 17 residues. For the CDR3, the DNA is TGTGCCAGCAGCTTAGAGCGACGTGGCACCTTTGGAAACACCATATATTTT. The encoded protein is CASSLERRGTFGNTIYF.

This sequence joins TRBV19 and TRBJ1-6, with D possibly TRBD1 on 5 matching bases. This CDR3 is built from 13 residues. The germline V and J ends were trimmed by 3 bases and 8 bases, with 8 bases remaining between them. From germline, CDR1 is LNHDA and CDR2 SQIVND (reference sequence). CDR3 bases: TGTGCCAGTAGTATGGGGGGGGATTCACCCCTCCACTTT. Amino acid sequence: CASSMGGDSPLHF.

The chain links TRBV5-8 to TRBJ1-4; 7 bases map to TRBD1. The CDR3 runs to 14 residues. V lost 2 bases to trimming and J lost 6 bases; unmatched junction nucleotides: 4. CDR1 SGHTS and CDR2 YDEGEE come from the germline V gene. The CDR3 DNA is TGTGCCAGCAGCTTAACAGGGGAGGATGAAAAACTGTTTTTT. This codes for CASSLTGEDEKLFF.

The DNA for the CDR3 is TGTGCCAGCAAGCCTCGTGGAGACTACAATGAGCAGTTCTTC. Amino acids: CASKPRGDYNEQFF. The chain joins TRBV7-8 to TRBJ2-1; D unresolved. Germline CDR1 is SGHVS and CDR2 is FQNEAQ. Between the trimmed V and J ends, which lost 7 bases and 3 bases, there was a span of 13 bases. The CDR3 has 14 amino acids.

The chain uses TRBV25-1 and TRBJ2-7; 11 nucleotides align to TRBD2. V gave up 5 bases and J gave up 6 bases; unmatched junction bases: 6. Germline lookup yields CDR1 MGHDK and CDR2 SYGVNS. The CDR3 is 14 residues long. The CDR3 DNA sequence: TGTGCCAGCAGTCAGCTAGCGGGAGGTTCCGAGCAGTACTTC. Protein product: CASSQLAGGSEQYF.

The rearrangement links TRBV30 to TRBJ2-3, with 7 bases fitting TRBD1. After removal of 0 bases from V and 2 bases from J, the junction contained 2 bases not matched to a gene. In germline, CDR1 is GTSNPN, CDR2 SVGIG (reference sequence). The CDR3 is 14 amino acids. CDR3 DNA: TGTGCCTGGAGTGTAGACAGGGTCACAGATACGCAGTATTTT. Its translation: CAWSVDRVTDTQYF. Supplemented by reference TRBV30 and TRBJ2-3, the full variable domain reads SQTIHQWPATLVQPVGSPLSLECTVEGTSNPNLYWYRQAAGRGLQLLFYSVGIGQISSEVPQNLSASRPQDRQFILSSKKLLLSDSGFYLCAWSVDRVTDTQYFGPGTRLTVL.

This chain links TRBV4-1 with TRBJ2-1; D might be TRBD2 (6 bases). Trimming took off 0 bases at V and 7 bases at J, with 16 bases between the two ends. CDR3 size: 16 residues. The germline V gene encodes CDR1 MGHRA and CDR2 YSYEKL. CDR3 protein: CASSQEGLASRNEQFF. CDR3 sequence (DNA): TGCGCCAGCAGCCAAGAGGGGCTAGCGTCCCGGAATGAGCAGTTCTTC.

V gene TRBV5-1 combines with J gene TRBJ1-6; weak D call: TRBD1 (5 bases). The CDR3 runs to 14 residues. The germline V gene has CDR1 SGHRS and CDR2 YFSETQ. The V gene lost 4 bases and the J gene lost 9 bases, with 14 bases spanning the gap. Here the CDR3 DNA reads TGCGCCAGCAGCCCCGGACATGGCTCTTCACCCCTCCACTTT. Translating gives CASSPGHGSSPLHF.

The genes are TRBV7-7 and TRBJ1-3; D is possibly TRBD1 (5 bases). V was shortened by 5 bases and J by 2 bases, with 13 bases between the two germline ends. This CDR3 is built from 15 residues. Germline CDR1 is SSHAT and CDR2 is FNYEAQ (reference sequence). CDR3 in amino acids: CASSPGLPPGNTIYF. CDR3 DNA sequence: TGTGCCAGCAGCCCGGGACTCCCCCCTGGAAACACCATATATTTT.

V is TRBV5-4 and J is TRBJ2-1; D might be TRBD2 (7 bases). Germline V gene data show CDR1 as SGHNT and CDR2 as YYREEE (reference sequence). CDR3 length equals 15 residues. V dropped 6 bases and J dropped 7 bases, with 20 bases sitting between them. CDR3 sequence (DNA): TGTGCCAGCACCAAAGGGGGGGGACCAGGGAATGAGCAGTTCTTC. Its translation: CASTKGGGPGNEQFF.

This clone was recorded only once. DNA for the CDR3: TGTGCCACCAGCAGAGACCAGGGGCCCGCCAATCAGCCCCAGCATTTT. Amino acid sequence: CATSRDQGPANQPQHF. The chain employs TRBV15 and TRBJ1-5; D perhaps matches TRBD1 (6 bases). This CDR3 spans 16 amino acids. The V and J ends lost 0 bases and 3 bases respectively, with 12 bases between them. Per the germline V gene, CDR1 is LNHNV and CDR2 is YYDKDF (reference sequence).

The CDR3 DNA follows: TGTGCCTGGGGACAGGGAGGTGGCTACACCTTC. Encoded protein: CAWGQGGGYTF. The chain combines TRBV30 with TRBJ1-2; TRBD1 matches 8 bases. CDR1 GTSNPN and CDR2 SVGIG come from the germline V gene (reference sequence). V was clipped by 5 bases and J by 7 bases; unmatched bases: 3. The CDR3 loop spans 11 amino acids.

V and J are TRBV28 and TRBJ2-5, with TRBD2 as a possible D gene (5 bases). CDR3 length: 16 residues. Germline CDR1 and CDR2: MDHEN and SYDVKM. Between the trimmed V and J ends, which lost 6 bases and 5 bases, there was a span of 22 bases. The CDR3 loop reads CASSPRTGAFDETQYF. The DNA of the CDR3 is TGTGCCAGCAGCCCCCGGACTGGCGCCTTCGATGAGACCCAGTACTTC.

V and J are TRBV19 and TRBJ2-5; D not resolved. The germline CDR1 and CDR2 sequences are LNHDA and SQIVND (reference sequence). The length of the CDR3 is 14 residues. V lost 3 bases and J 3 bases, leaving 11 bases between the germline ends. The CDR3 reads CASSIDDWKETQYF. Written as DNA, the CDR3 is TGTGCCAGTAGTATCGACGACTGGAAAGAGACCCAGTACTTC.

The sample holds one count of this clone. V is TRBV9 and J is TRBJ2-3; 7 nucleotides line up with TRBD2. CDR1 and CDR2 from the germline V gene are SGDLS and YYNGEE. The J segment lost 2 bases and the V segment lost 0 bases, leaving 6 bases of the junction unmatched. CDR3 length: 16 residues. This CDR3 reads CASSVAAGRDTDTQYF. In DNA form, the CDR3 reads TGTGCCAGCAGCGTAGCAGCGGGAAGGGACACAGATACGCAGTATTTT.

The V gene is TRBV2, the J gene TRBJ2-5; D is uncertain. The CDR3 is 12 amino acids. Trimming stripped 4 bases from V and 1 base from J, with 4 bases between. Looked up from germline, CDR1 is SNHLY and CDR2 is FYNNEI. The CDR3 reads CASSGPQETQYF. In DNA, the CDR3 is TGTGCCAGCAGTGGGCCCCAAGAGACCCAGTACTTC.

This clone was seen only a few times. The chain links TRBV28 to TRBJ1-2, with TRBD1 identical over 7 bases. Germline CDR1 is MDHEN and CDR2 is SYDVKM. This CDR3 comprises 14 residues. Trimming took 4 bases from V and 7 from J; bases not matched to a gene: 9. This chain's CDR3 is CASSSTGHGSGYTF. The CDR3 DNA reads TGTGCCAGCAGTTCGACAGGGCACGGTAGTGGCTACACCTTC.

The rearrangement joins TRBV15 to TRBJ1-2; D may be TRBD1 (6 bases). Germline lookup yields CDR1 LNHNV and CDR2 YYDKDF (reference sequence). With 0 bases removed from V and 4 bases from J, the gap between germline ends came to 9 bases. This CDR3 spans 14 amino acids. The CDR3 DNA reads TGTGCCACCAGCAGAGAGGAACAGGGCTATGGCTACACCTTC. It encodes CATSREEQGYGYTF. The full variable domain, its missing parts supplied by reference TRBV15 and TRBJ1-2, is DAMVIQNPRYQVTQFGKPVTLSCSQTLNHNVMYWYQQKSSQAPKLLFHYYDKDFNNEADTPDNFQSRRPNTSFCFLDIRSPGLGDTAMYLCATSREEQGYGYTFGSGTRLTVV.

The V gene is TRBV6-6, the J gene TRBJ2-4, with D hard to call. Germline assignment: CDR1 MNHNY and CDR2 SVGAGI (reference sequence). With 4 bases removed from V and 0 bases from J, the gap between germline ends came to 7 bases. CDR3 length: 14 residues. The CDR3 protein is CASSLETAKNIQYF. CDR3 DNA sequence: TGTGCCAGCAGTTTGGAGACAGCCAAAAACATTCAGTACTTC.

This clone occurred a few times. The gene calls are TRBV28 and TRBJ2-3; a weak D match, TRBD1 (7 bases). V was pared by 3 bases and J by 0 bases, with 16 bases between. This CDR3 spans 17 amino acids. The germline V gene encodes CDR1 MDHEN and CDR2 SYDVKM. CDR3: CASSFMLTGTSTDTQYF. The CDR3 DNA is TGTGCCAGCAGTTTTATGCTGACAGGGACTAGCACAGATACGCAGTATTTT.

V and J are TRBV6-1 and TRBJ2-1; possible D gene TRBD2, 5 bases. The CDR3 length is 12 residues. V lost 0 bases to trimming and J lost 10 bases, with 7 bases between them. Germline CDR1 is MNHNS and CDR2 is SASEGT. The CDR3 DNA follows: TGTGCCAGCAGTGAAGCAAGGAGGGAGCAGTTCTTC. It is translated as CASSEARREQFF.

The CDR3 DNA follows: TGCAGCGTTGGCCGGACAGGGGCCTCCTACGAGCAGTACTTC. It encodes CSVGRTGASYEQYF. The V call is TRBV29-1, the J call TRBJ2-7; the match to TRBD1 covers 9 bases. Trimming removed 4 bases from V and 0 bases from J; junction bases left unmatched: 4. Germline V gives CDR1 SQVTM, CDR2 ANQGSEA. CDR3 size: 14 residues.

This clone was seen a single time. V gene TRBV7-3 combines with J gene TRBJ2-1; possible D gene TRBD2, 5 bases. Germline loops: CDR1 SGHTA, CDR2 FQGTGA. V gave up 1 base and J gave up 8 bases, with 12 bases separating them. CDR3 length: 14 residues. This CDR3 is CASSLSALGDEQFF. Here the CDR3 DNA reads TGTGCCAGCAGCTTAAGTGCCCTCGGGGATGAGCAGTTCTTC.

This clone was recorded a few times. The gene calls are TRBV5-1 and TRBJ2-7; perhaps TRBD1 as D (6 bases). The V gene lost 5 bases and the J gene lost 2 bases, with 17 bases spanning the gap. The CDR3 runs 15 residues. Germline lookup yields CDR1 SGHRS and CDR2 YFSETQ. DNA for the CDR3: TGCGCCAGCAGTCAAGTGGCAGGGGCCCCCTACGAGCAGTACTTC. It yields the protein CASSQVAGAPYEQYF.